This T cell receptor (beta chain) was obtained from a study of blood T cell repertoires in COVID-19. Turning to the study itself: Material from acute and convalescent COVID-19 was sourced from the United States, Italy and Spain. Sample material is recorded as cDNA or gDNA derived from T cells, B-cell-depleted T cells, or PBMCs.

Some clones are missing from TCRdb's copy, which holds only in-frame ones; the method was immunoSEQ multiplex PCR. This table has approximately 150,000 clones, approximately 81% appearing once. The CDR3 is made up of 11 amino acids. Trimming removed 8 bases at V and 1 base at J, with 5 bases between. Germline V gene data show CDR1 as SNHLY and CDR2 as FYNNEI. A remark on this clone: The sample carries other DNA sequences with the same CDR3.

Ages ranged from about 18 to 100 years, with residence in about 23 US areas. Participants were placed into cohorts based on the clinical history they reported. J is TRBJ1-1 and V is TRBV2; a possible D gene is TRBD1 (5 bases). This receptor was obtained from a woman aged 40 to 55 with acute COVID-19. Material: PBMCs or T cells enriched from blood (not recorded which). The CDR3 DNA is TGTGCCAGCGACAGGAACACTGAAGCTTTCTTT. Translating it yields CASDRNTEAFF. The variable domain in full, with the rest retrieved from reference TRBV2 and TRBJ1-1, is EPEVTQTPSHQVTQMGQEVILRCVPISNHLYFYWYRQILGQKVEFLVSFYNNEISEKSEIFDDQFSVERPDGSNFTLKIRSTKLEDSAMYFCASDRNTEAFFGQGTRLTVV.